The TCR beta chain under discussion was sequenced for a study of human T cells and chemical hapten exposure. From the RACE reads, TCRdb called clonotypes with MiXCR, one entry per CDR3 protein. The sample has almost 40,000 distinct CDR3 sequences, 7.5% to 8% seen once. This clonotype has ten or more counts. This CDR3 is 13 amino acids long. Trimming left V 11 bases short and J 2 bases short, with 16 bases between. Germline V gene data show CDR1 as LNHDA and CDR2 as SQIVND (reference sequence). Time point defined: pre-sensitization, week 0. The sample's treatment: therapeutic diphenylcyclopropenone sensitization with weekly scalp DPC.

Source: whole blood, taken in connection with sensitization to the hapten diphenylcyclopropenone (DPC). This sequence joins TRBV19 and TRBJ2-7; D is undetermined. This clonotype originated in a woman in her 50s with alopecia areata. Some clones in this sample may be carry-over from other donors' samples. The CDR3 reads CAYSPNGAYEQYF. The CDR3 DNA follows: TGTGCCTATTCCCCGAACGGAGCCTACGAGCAGTACTTC.